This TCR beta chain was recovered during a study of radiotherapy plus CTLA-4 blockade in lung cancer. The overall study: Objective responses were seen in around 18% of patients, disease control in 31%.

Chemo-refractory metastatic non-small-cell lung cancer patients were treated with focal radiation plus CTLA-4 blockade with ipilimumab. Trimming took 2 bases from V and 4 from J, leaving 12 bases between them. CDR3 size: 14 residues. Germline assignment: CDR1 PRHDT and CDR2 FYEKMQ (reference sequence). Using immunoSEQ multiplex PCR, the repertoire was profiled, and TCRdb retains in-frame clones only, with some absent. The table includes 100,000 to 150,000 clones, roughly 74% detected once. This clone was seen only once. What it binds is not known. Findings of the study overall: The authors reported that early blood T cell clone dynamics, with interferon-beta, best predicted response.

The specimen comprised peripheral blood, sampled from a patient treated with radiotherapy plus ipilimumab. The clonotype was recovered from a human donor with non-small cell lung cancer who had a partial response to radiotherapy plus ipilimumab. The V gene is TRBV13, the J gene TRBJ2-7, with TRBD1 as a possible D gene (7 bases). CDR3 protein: CASSLRRGPYEQYF. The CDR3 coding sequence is TGTGCCAGCAGCTTAAGGAGGGGGCCGTACGAGCAGTACTTC.